This T cell receptor (beta chain) emerged from a study of T cells in Graves' hyperthyroidism and ophthalmopathy. This clonotype was recorded many times. Amplification targeted TCR beta CDR3 regions from RNA transcripts. Researchers ran a first-round RT-PCR on the TCR CDR3 using the HTBI primer set. TCRdb recomputed calls from the multiplex PCR reads with MiXCR, one row per CDR3 protein. The data hold roughly 740,000 distinct CDR3 sequences, with about a sixth observed a single time. Specimen: blood. The TCR comes from a man aged 18 to 29 with Graves' hyperthyroidism.

CDR3 nucleotides: TGTGCCAGCAGTGACCCAGGAAAGAATCAGCCCCAGCATTTT. This codes for CASSDPGKNQPQHF. V gene TRBV28 combines with J gene TRBJ1-5; D not certain. V dropped 5 bases and J dropped 4 bases, with 12 bases sitting between them. The V gene's germline CDR1 is MDHEN and CDR2 SYDVKM. This CDR3 comprises 14 residues.